Reported below is one T cell receptor (beta chain). The sample originates from a study of blood T cell repertoires in COVID-19. For the study at large: Sites across the United States, Italy and Spain contributed samples from acute and convalescent COVID-19.

Seattle enrolled patients during active infection and tracked them longitudinally. This CDR3 comprises 18 residues. Source study methods: Estimation of nucleated cell counts relied on the amplification of reference gene primers. The assay was immunoSEQ multiplex PCR, and TCRdb's table has in-frame clones only and misses some. V, J and clone size are those of that table, while D and trimming were read from the DNA. In the table there are almost 250,000 clones, about 82% of which are singletons. The sequencing input was peripheral blood. This TCR was recovered from an elderly woman with COVID-19, enrolled during active disease. The chain links TRBV21-1 to TRBJ2-7; TRBD1, the table's D call, lacks a check against the DNA. TRBV21-1 is a pseudogene locus. CDR3 bases: TGTGCCAGCAGCAAAGTCGTCGACAGGGAGTACCCTCCGGACGAGCAGTACTTC. Amino acids: CASSKVVDREYPPDEQYF.